This T cell receptor beta chain came from a study of T cells in Graves' hyperthyroidism and ophthalmopathy. Orbital computed tomography, thyroid ultrasound, serum thyroxine and TRAb, and clinical symptoms together informed the diagnoses. The CDR3 regions of TCR beta were amplified from RNA transcripts. HTBI primers drove first-round RT-PCR of the TCR CDR3. TCRdb called the multiplex PCR reads again in MiXCR, with one record for every CDR3 protein. The data contain some 350,000 distinct CDR3 sequences, 12% to 15% of them singletons. Trimming took off 2 bases at V and 4 bases at J, with 5 bases between the two ends. The CDR3 runs 12 residues. Germline values: CDR1 MNHNS, CDR2 SASEGT.

The TCR was taken from a woman aged 60-75 years with Graves' ophthalmopathy. V and J are TRBV6-1 and TRBJ1-1; D remains unclear. Sequencing used blood. This CDR3 is CASSELSTEAFF. In DNA, the CDR3 is TGTGCCAGCAGTGAACTCAGCACTGAAGCTTTCTTT.